A selection of T cell receptor beta chains follows, all from one sample in a study of T and B cells in COVID-19 patients. TCRdb re-derived calls from the multiplex PCR reads in MiXCR, one entry per CDR3 protein. The table lists around 10,000 distinct CDR3 sequences, 30% to 45% of them singletons. Input material: blood. These receptors were taken from a human donor with active COVID-19. Each CDR3 is given with its conserved first and last residue. A D gene is named only where the DNA matches it firmly. Size tells how often a clone was seen (once, few, many) or the class of an expanded clone, and some rows leave it out.

size	J	V	D	DNA	CDR3
few	TRBJ2-7	TRBV5-6	TRBD2	TGTGCCAGCAGCCCCGGGGGGGGCGCTCGGACCGAGCAGTACTTC	CASSPGGGARTEQYF
.	TRBJ1-1	TRBV18	TRBD1	TGTGCCAGCTCAGAAGGACAGGGGAACACTGAAGCTTTCTTT	CASSEGQGNTEAFF
medium-sized	TRBJ2-1	TRBV19	TRBD2	TGTGCCAGTAGTATCTCCGGGACTAGCGGGGGTTGGGAGCAGTTCTTC	CASSISGTSGGWEQFF
.	TRBJ2-5	TRBV12-3/TRBV12-4	.	TGTGCCAGCAGTTTACAGTCCGGGGAGACCCAGTACTTC	CASSLQSGETQYF
.	TRBJ1-6	TRBV6-2/TRBV6-3	.	TGTGCCAGCAGTTACTCAACAGGGAGCCATAATTCACCCCTCCACTTT	CASSYSTGSHNSPLHF
few	TRBJ2-3	TRBV19	.	TGTGCCAGTAAGGAGTCTCTGGGCCCAGATACGCAGTATTTT	CASKESLGPDTQYF
many	TRBJ2-1	TRBV19	TRBD1	TGTGCCAGTAGTATTACACCGGGACAGGGTCATGAGCAGTTCTTC	CASSITPGQGHEQFF
.	TRBJ2-6	TRBV19	.	TGTGCCAGTAGGGGCTTTGGGAGCTCTGGGGCCAACGTCCTGACTTTC	CASRGFGSSGANVLTF
.	TRBJ1-1	TRBV11-1	.	TGTGCCAGTTCAGGGTATTTGGCTGAAGCTTTCTTT	CASSGYLAEAFF
.	TRBJ1-2	TRBV18	.	TGTACCAGCTCACCCAAAACCAGGGATGGCTATGGCTACACCTTC	CTSSPKTRDGYGYTF
.	TRBJ1-1	TRBV12-3/TRBV12-4	.	TGTGCCAGCAGCCTCGAGACATTTGAAGCTTTCTTT	CASSLETFEAFF
.	TRBJ2-1	TRBV12-3/TRBV12-4	TRBD2	TGTGCCAGCAGTTTGGTCCGAGCGGGGGGCTCCTACAATGAGCAGTTCTTC	CASSLVRAGGSYNEQFF
.	TRBJ2-3	TRBV18	TRBD1	TGTGCCAGCTCCCTGCTGGACAGGGGAGATACGCAGTATTTT	CASSLLDRGDTQYF
.	TRBJ2-7	TRBV20-1	TRBD1	TGCAGTGCTATTCCGGGACAGACGCCTTACGAGCAGTACTTC	CSAIPGQTPYEQYF
few	TRBJ1-2	TRBV5-6	.	TGTGCCAGCAGCTTATGGCAGAGTGGCTACACCTTC	CASSLWQSGYTF
.	TRBJ2-7	TRBV18	TRBD2	TGTGCCAGCTCACCCGGGACTAACTCCTACGAGCAGTACTTC	CASSPGTNSYEQYF
.	TRBJ2-2	TRBV19	TRBD2	TGTGCCAGTAGTGCCCGGGGGGGTACGAACACCGGGGAGCTGTTTTTT	CASSARGGTNTGELFF
few	TRBJ2-3	TRBV6-6	.	TGTGCCAGCATTGGGGAAGGCACAGATACGCAGTATTTT	CASIGEGTDTQYF
medium-sized	TRBJ2-3	TRBV29-1	.	TGCAGCGTGGAGGACAGCTTTAGCACAGATACGCAGTATTTT	CSVEDSFSTDTQYF
few	TRBJ1-2	TRBV11-3	.	TGTGCCAGCAGCCTAAGGGATTTGAACTATGGCTACACCTTC	CASSLRDLNYGYTF
.	TRBJ2-7	TRBV6-2/TRBV6-3	.	TGTGCCAGCAGTTACGACGGCTCCTACGAGCAGTACTTC	CASSYDGSYEQYF
few	TRBJ1-4	TRBV6-1	.	TGTGCCAGCACATACACCTCAACTAATGAAAAACTGTTTTTT	CASTYTSTNEKLFF
.	TRBJ2-7	TRBV6-2/TRBV6-3	TRBD1	TGTGCCAGCTTGGGACAGGGAGAGGACGAGCAGTACTTC	CASLGQGEDEQYF
.	TRBJ1-3	TRBV19	.	TGTGCCAGTACAGGTAACTCTGGAAACACCATATATTTT	CASTGNSGNTIYF
.	TRBJ1-2	TRBV10-1	.	TGCGCCAGCAGTTTCCGGGGCAGATCCCACGCAGTCGGCTACACCTTC	CASSFRGRSHAVGYTF
.	TRBJ2-3	TRBV5-1	.	TGCGCCAGCAGCTTGGAAGATACGCAGTATTTT	CASSLEDTQYF
.	TRBJ1-6	TRBV11-3	.	TGTGCCAGCAGCTTGGAAACAACTTATAATTCACCCCTCCACTTT	CASSLETTYNSPLHF
few	TRBJ2-7	TRBV19	.	TGTGCCAGTAGACTAAGGGGGGGATACGAGCAGTACTTC	CASRLRGGYEQYF
.	TRBJ1-2	TRBV30	.	TGTGCCTGGGGGGGGCTCGGCACTAACTATGGCTACACCTTC	CAWGGLGTNYGYTF
.	TRBJ1-1	TRBV7-9	TRBD1	TGTGCCAGCAGCTTGACAGGGGTGGGGACTGAAGCTTTCTTT	CASSLTGVGTEAFF
medium-sized	TRBJ1-1	TRBV12-3/TRBV12-4	TRBD1	TGTGCCAGCAGATTAGGGGGCAGGACTGAAGCTTTCTTT	CASRLGGRTEAFF
.	TRBJ2-1	TRBV11-2	TRBD2	TGTGCCAGCAGCTTAGGGGAGGGCAATGAGCAGTTCTTC	CASSLGEGNEQFF
.	TRBJ2-2	TRBV11-3	TRBD2	TGCGCCAGCAGCCCCGTACTAGCGACCGGGGAGCTGTTTTTT	CASSPVLATGELFF
few	TRBJ2-7	TRBV5-4	TRBD2	TGTGCCAGCAGCGACGGGACTAGCGGGGCCTACGAGCAGTACTTC	CASSDGTSGAYEQYF
few	TRBJ1-4	TRBV5-4	.	TGTGCCAGCAGCTTGAAGCAGGGGCAAAATGAAAAACTGTTTTTT	CASSLKQGQNEKLFF
.	TRBJ1-6	TRBV6-5	TRBD1	TGTGCCAGCAGTGAAACACCGACAGGGCCCAATTCACCCCTCAACTTT	CASSETPTGPNSPLNF
.	TRBJ1-4	TRBV5-6	TRBD1	TGTGCCAGCAGCTTGGTAGGGACAGGGGATGAAAAACTGTTTTTT	CASSLVGTGDEKLFF
.	TRBJ2-7	TRBV20-1	TRBD2	TGCAGTGCTAGGGGTAGCGGGGGGCTATCCTCCTACGAGCAGTACTTC	CSARGSGGLSSYEQYF
.	TRBJ2-1	TRBV29-1	TRBD2	TGCAGCGTTGAATTTACTAGCGGGATCTCCTACAATGAGCAGTTCTTC	CSVEFTSGISYNEQFF
.	TRBJ2-3	TRBV6-5	TRBD1	TGTGCCAGCAGTTCGACAGGGGTTATCCCAGATACGCAGTATTTT	CASSSTGVIPDTQYF
.	TRBJ1-3	TRBV6-6	.	TGTGCCAGCAGTCCGTCCCGAGGGAACACCATATATTTT	CASSPSRGNTIYF
few	TRBJ2-5	TRBV19	.	TGTGCCAGTAGTAAGGGAGAGACCCAGTACTTC	CASSKGETQYF
few	TRBJ1-2	TRBV5-6	.	TGTGCCAGCAGCCGGGACGAGGACTATGGCTACACCTTC	CASSRDEDYGYTF
large	TRBJ2-1	TRBV11-3	.	TGTGCCAGCAGTCCCCCTAGCGCATACAATGAGCAGTTCTTC	CASSPPSAYNEQFF
.	TRBJ2-3	TRBV27	.	TGTGCCAGCAGTAGGGCTAGCACAGATACGCAGTATTTT	CASSRASTDTQYF
.	TRBJ1-2	TRBV19	.	TGTGCCAGTAGTATAGGGGGGACATCTTTCTATGGCTACACCTTC	CASSIGGTSFYGYTF
.	TRBJ2-1	TRBV12-3/TRBV12-4	.	TGTGCCAGCAGTTTACACGGACCCAATGAGCAGTTCTTC	CASSLHGPNEQFF
.	TRBJ1-1	TRBV27	.	TGTGCCAGCAGTTTATTCCAGGGCATGAGGGGGAACACTGAAGCTTTCTTT	CASSLFQGMRGNTEAFF
few	TRBJ1-2	TRBV12-3/TRBV12-4	.	TGTGCCAGCAGCCAGGCCCTGAGCACGGGCTACACCTTC	CASSQALSTGYTF
.	TRBJ2-3	TRBV27	TRBD1	TGTGCCAGCAGACCCCAACAGGGGGTTGGCACAGATACGCAGTATTTT	CASRPQQGVGTDTQYF
.	TRBJ2-3	TRBV19	.	TGTGCCAGTAGTATTGGCATCGATACGCAGTATTTT	CASSIGIDTQYF
.	TRBJ2-2	TRBV11-3	TRBD1	TGTGCCAGCAGTGGACAGGGGGCTACTATTACCGGGGAGCTGTTTTTT	CASSGQGATITGELFF
medium-sized	TRBJ2-1	TRBV19	.	TGTGCCAGTAGCCCAAGGGAGCGAAGCAATGAGCAGTTCTTC	CASSPRERSNEQFF
.	TRBJ1-1	TRBV24-1	.	TGTGCCACCAGTGTAACCCAGGGTGTTACCACTGAAGCTTTCTTT	CATSVTQGVTTEAFF